A selection of T cell receptor beta chains follows, all from one sample in a study of regulatory T cells in long-lasting Graves disease. TCRdb independently ran MiXCR on the multiplex PCR reads; one entry per CDR3 protein. The data hold over 350,000 distinct CDR3 sequences, with under 25% observed a single time. The specimen comprised peripheral blood mononuclear cells (PBMCs), sampled when the disease was refractory, from a patient treated with antithyroid drugs. Receptors were obtained from a female donor with Graves disease. CDR3s include the opening cysteine and the closing phenylalanine or tryptophan.

>TRBV20-1
CSAEPSCEQYF
>TRBV5-1
CASSGSSGNTDTQYF
>TRBV6-5
CASSYSAGGNEQCF
>TRBV7-2
CASSYGLGLYEQYF
>TRBV5-1
CASSLEGISGYEQYF
>TRBV6-2/TRBV6-3
CASSYSRADEKLLF
>TRBV7-2
CASSLGAAGGPWETQYF
>TRBV29-1
CSVEGYSTEAFF
>TRBV6-2/TRBV6-3
CASSADPPGISPLHF
>TRBV30
CAWSVHHRGDRGELFF
>TRBV27
CASRGTSLSGELFF
>TRBV25-1
CASSEGFGFPAFF
>TRBV28
CASSQTGNTIYF
>TRBV29-1
CSVRQGAVNTEAFF
>TRBV3-1
CASSQVIGRTSGSYEQYF
>TRBV28
CASSFADRGHNYEQYF
>TRBV20-1
CSATGLETQYF
>TRBV30
CAWSASEGFYEQYF
>TRBV12-5
CASGLYSYSEQYF
>TRBV9
CASSVTTGLNYGYTF
>TRBV28
CASSMGSDNSPLHF
>TRBV20-1
CSARDRGGDRGPPYEQYF